These 32 T cell receptor beta chains were sequenced from one sample in a study of blood T cell repertoires in COVID-19. Clones were sequenced by immunoSEQ multiplex PCR, and TCRdb holds only the in-frame ones, with some missing. The table has roughly 200,000 clones, over 70% seen once. Material for sequencing was peripheral blood. These receptors all come from a man in his forties with active or convalescent COVID-19.

J is TRBJ2-7 and V is TRBV6-2 or TRBV6-3; 7 bases are a match to TRBD2. Per the germline V gene, CDR1 is MNHEY and CDR2 is SVGEGT. With V trimmed by 4 bases and J by 2 bases, 8 bases remained unmatched. There are 15 residues in the CDR3. DNA for the CDR3: TGTGCCAGCAGTTTAGTTTCTAGCGGAGCCTACGAGCAGTACTTC. Translated, it gives CASSLVSSGAYEQYF.

This chain connects TRBV5-1 to TRBJ1-4; D may be TRBD1 (6 bases). CDR3 length: 14 amino acids. Germline CDR1 reads SGHRS; CDR2 reads YFSETQ. Between the trimmed V and J ends, which lost 0 bases and 8 bases, there was a span of 11 bases. The CDR3 reads CASSLGLGAEKLFF. As DNA, the CDR3 is TGCGCCAGCAGCTTGGGTCTGGGGGCGGAAAAACTGTTTTTT.

V gene TRBV7-9 combines with J gene TRBJ1-6; D ambiguous. The CDR3 length is 14 residues. V lost 2 bases and J 7 bases, leaving 9 bases between the germline ends. Per germline, CDR1 SEHNR and CDR2 FQNEAQ (reference sequence). CDR3 sequence (DNA): TGTGCCAGCAGCTTATTGGGCCTCAATTCACCCCTCCACTTT. Translated: CASSLLGLNSPLHF.

The rearrangement uses TRBV27 and TRBJ2-2; 12 bases agree with TRBD2. The junction had 10 bases not matched to a gene; V was cut back by 5 bases and J by 0 bases. CDR1 and CDR2 from the germline V gene are MNHEY and SMNVEV (reference sequence). CDR3 size: 19 residues. CDR3 region: CASSHAGLAGPSNTGELFF. CDR3 DNA: TGTGCCAGCAGTCATGCCGGACTAGCGGGACCCTCGAACACCGGGGAGCTGTTTTTT.

The CDR3 region has the DNA TGTGCCTGGAGTGCCCAGGGGTTTGAAGCTTTCTTT. Its protein is CAWSAQGFEAFF. V usage is TRBV30 and J usage is TRBJ1-1; perhaps TRBD1 as D (6 bases). Trimming shortened V by 1 base and J by 7 bases, and 10 bases separated the two germline ends. CDR1 is GTSNPN and CDR2 is SVGIG in the germline V gene (reference sequence). The CDR3 spans 12 residues.

J is TRBJ1-4 and V is TRBV27; 8 nucleotides match TRBD1. The length of the CDR3 is 15 residues. The germline gives CDR1 MNHEY, CDR2 SMNVEV (reference sequence). The V segment lost 5 bases and the J segment 7 bases; nucleotides outside the gene matches: 9. CDR3 loop: CASSPDRVSSEKLFF. The CDR3 bases are TGTGCCAGCAGTCCGGACAGGGTCTCTAGTGAAAAACTGTTTTTT.

This clone turned up a few times. The rearrangement joins TRBV6-6 to TRBJ1-1, with D uncertain. With 5 bases removed from V and 1 base from J, the gap between germline ends came to 8 bases. The CDR3 runs to 13 residues. The germline V gene has CDR1 MNHNY and CDR2 SVGAGI (reference sequence). CDR3 nucleotides: TGTGCCAGCAGTCTTATACAGAACACTGAAGCTTTCTTT. Amino acids: CASSLIQNTEAFF.

Worth noting for this clone: This may arise from a read error, as a much more abundant clone is one base away. This chain links TRBV4-2 with TRBJ1-1; D not certain. This CDR3 region has 13 residues. V was shortened by 1 base and J by 0 bases, with 3 bases between the two germline ends. Germline V gene lookup returns CDR1 LGHNA and CDR2 YNFKEQ. CDR3 DNA: TGTGCCAGCAGCCAAGGAGTGAACACTGAAGCTTTCTTT. Its protein is CASSQGVNTEAFF.

The rearrangement joins TRBV6-5 to TRBJ2-7, with D possibly TRBD2 on 5 matching bases. The CDR3 extends over 11 amino acids. CDR1 is MNHEY and CDR2 is SVGAGI in the germline V gene. The V end lost 8 bases, the J end lost 5 bases, and 10 bases lay between the germline ends. CDR3 coding DNA: TGTGCCAGCGCGACTACCAACGAGCAGTACTTC. Translation: CASATTNEQYF.

CDR3 in DNA: TGTGCCAGCAGAAGCGGACAGGGGAGGGTCTATGGCTACACCTTC. The encoded protein is CASRSGQGRVYGYTF. The chain combines TRBV6-5 with TRBJ1-2; 9 nucleotides agree with TRBD1. The germline V gene encodes CDR1 MNHEY and CDR2 SVGAGI. V was pared by 6 bases and J by 4 bases, with 9 bases of the junction left unmatched. This CDR3 comprises 15 residues.

This clone showed up just a few times. This rearrangement joins TRBV30 to TRBJ2-7, with D maybe TRBD2 (7 bases). V lost 5 bases and J lost 5, with 16 bases in between. Germline values: CDR1 GTSNPN, CDR2 SVGIG (reference sequence). The CDR3 covers 13 residues. This CDR3 is CAWDGGGGDEQYF. The CDR3 nucleotides are TGTGCCTGGGACGGGGGAGGGGGTGACGAGCAGTACTTC.

This CDR3 reads CSASKDEGWVGNQPQHF. CDR3 DNA: TGCAGTGCTAGTAAGGATGAGGGTTGGGTGGGGAATCAGCCCCAGCATTTT. The chain links TRBV20-1 to TRBJ1-5, with D unclear. Germline-derived CDR1 and CDR2 are DFQATT and SNEGSKA (reference sequence). This CDR3 comprises 17 residues. V was trimmed by 3 bases and J by 4 bases, leaving 22 bases between them.

The V call is TRBV11-3, the J call TRBJ1-1; unclear D gene. The CDR3 runs to 12 residues. With 0 bases removed from V and 5 bases from J, the gap between germline ends came to 4 bases. Per germline, CDR1 SGHNT and CDR2 YENEEA. This chain's CDR3 is CASSLDRTEAFF. DNA of the CDR3: TGTGCCAGCAGCTTAGACAGGACTGAAGCTTTCTTT.

The table lists this clone with a count of one. The CDR3 DNA reads as TGTGCCAGCAGCTTGCGTCAAGAGACCCAGTACTTC. Its translation: CASSLRQETQYF. The V call is TRBV7-9, the J call TRBJ2-5; no firm D call. V lost 3 bases to trimming and J lost 2 bases, with 4 bases between them. Germline CDR1 SEHNR, CDR2 FQNEAQ (reference sequence). CDR3 length equals 12 residues.

V gene TRBV2 combines with J gene TRBJ1-6; TRBD1 aligns across 8 bases. Trimming removed 7 bases from V and 6 bases from J; junction bases left unmatched: 8. CDR1 is SNHLY, CDR2 FYNNEI, per germline. The CDR3 has 15 residues. CDR3 nucleotides: TGTGCCAGCACATGGGGGACAGGTGTTAATTCACCCCTCCACTTT. This encodes CASTWGTGVNSPLHF.

This clone was observed once. The chain couples TRBV11-3 to TRBJ2-7; tentative D call: TRBD1 (6 bases). V was trimmed by 0 bases and J by 2 bases, leaving 14 bases between them. The CDR3 contains 16 residues. Germline-derived CDR1 and CDR2 are SGHNT and YENEEA. The DNA for the CDR3 is TGTGCCAGCAGCTTAGATGTGGGGGCTTCAACCTACGAGCAGTACTTC. This sequence encodes CASSLDVGASTYEQYF.

V usage is TRBV27 and J usage is TRBJ1-2; 8 bases agree with TRBD1. With V trimmed by 5 bases and J by 8 bases, 10 bases remained unmatched. Germline values: CDR1 MNHEY, CDR2 SMNVEV (reference sequence). The CDR3 is 14 residues long. CDR3 in amino acids: CASSPSARDRGYTF. For the CDR3, the DNA is TGTGCCAGCAGTCCCTCTGCCCGGGACAGGGGCTACACCTTC.

This clone was seen a handful of times. The chain uses TRBV7-9 and TRBJ2-3; 10 bases align to TRBD1. This CDR3 is 15 amino acids long. V lost 4 bases, J lost 2 bases, and 3 bases stayed unmatched. CDR1 is SEHNR and CDR2 is FQNEAQ in the germline V gene (reference sequence). Here the CDR3 DNA reads TGTGCCAGCAGCTCTGGGACAGGGGACACAGATACGCAGTATTTT. This sequence encodes CASSSGTGDTDTQYF.

The chain joins TRBV19 to TRBJ2-1, with TRBD2 identical over 10 bases. The CDR3 is 14 amino acids. Germline CDR1 is LNHDA and CDR2 is SQIVND (reference sequence). The V gene end was trimmed by 8 bases and the J gene end by 9 bases; junction bases not matched to a gene: 10. CDR3 nucleotides: TGTGCCAGTCGTAAAGCGGGAGGGGCTCGTGAGCAGTTCTTC. Its translation is CASRKAGGAREQFF. Complete variable domain (other parts from reference TRBV19 and TRBJ2-1): DGGITQSPKYLFRKEGQNVTLSCEQNLNHDAMYWYRQDPGQGLRLIYYSQIVNDFQKGDIAEGYSVSREKKESFPLTVTSAQKNPTAFYLCASRKAGGAREQFFGPGTRLTVL.

For the CDR3, the DNA is TGTGCCACCAGTGATTTTACTAGCGGGCGAGGGTACAATGAGCAGTTCTTC. The encoded protein is CATSDFTSGRGYNEQFF. V and J are TRBV24-1 and TRBJ2-1, with 9 bases identical to TRBD2. With V trimmed by 1 base and J by 4 bases, 7 bases remained unmatched. The CDR3 is 17 residues long. Germline V lookup: CDR1 KGHDR, CDR2 SFDVKD.

The V call is TRBV7-3, the J call TRBJ2-1, with D perhaps TRBD2 (5 bases). CDR1 is SGHTA and CDR2 is FQGTGA in the germline V gene. V gave up 0 bases and J gave up 9 bases, with 9 bases separating them. CDR3 length equals 13 residues. The CDR3 nucleotides are TGTGCCAGCAGCTTAACGACGGGGAGTGAGCAGTTCTTC. This sequence encodes CASSLTTGSEQFF. The whole variable domain, remainder taken from reference TRBV7-3 and TRBJ2-1, is GAGVSQTPSNKVTEKGKYVELRCDPISGHTALYWYRQSLGQGPEFLIYFQGTGAADDSGLPNDRFFAVRPEGSVSTLKIQRTERGDSAVYLCASSLTTGSEQFFGPGTRLTVL.

The chain recombines TRBV21-1 with TRBJ1-2; TRBD1, the table's D call, was not compared with the DNA. TRBV21-1 is a documented pseudogene. The CDR3 sequence is 14 residues long. This chain's CDR3 is CASSNKTGLYGYTF. DNA for the CDR3: TGTGCCAGCAGCAACAAGACAGGGCTCTATGGCTACACCTTC.

The DNA of the CDR3 is TGTGCCAGCAGCGAAAAGCGGGGGGCTTTCCGGGAGACCCAGTACTTC. Protein: CASSEKRGAFRETQYF. J is TRBJ2-5 and V is TRBV7-9; the match to TRBD2 covers 9 bases. V lost 5 bases, J lost 5 bases, and 12 bases stayed unmatched. The germline CDR1 and CDR2 sequences are SEHNR and FQNEAQ (reference sequence). CDR3 length: 16 residues.

The chain joins TRBV10-3 to TRBJ2-3, with TRBD1 identical over 10 bases. Germline values: CDR1 ENHRY, CDR2 SYGVKD. The CDR3 is 17 amino acids. V trimming: 2 bases; J trimming: 2 bases; junction bases outside the gene matches: 7. CDR3 sequence: CAISELTTGGYTDTQYF. The DNA of the CDR3 is TGTGCCATCAGTGAGCTCACGACAGGGGGCTACACAGATACGCAGTATTTT.

The chain employs TRBV24-1 and TRBJ2-3; 11 nucleotides match TRBD2. The CDR3 is 16 residues long. V lost 2 bases and J lost 0; bases outside the gene matches: 0. Germline values: CDR1 KGHDR, CDR2 SFDVKD. The CDR3 sequence: CATSDWTSGSTDTQYF. As DNA, the CDR3 is TGTGCCACCAGTGATTGGACTAGCGGGAGCACAGATACGCAGTATTTT.

The chain joins TRBV28 to TRBJ2-7, with 7 nucleotides matching TRBD2. CDR3 size: 12 residues. V lost 4 bases and J lost 3; bases outside the gene matches: 0. Germline CDR1 and CDR2: MDHEN and SYDVKM. CDR3 bases: TGTGCCAGCAGTTGGGGGGGCTACGAGCAGTACTTC. Protein sequence: CASSWGGYEQYF.

This clone was counted only a few times. V and J are TRBV19 and TRBJ1-2, with D perhaps matching TRBD1 (6 bases). The CDR3 is 15 residues long. The germline gives CDR1 LNHDA, CDR2 SQIVND (reference sequence). Trimming pared 10 bases from V and 1 base from J, leaving 19 bases between. This CDR3 is CATRRGAGDNYGYTF. The CDR3, as DNA: TGTGCCACCCGCCGGGGGGCAGGGGATAACTATGGCTACACCTTC.

The chain couples TRBV10-3 to TRBJ1-5; possible D gene TRBD1, 6 bases. CDR1 ENHRY and CDR2 SYGVKD come from the germline V gene. This CDR3 spans 15 amino acids. The V end lost 6 bases, the J end lost 2 bases, and 14 bases lay between the germline ends. DNA for the CDR3: TGTGCCATCAGCCAGCAGGGGATCGGCAATCAGCCCCAGCATTTT. Translating gives CAISQQGIGNQPQHF.

The V call is TRBV30, the J call TRBJ2-7; tentative D call: TRBD2 (6 bases). Per the germline V gene, CDR1 is GTSNPN and CDR2 is SVGIG (reference sequence). Trimming pared 2 bases from V and 3 bases from J, leaving 17 bases between. This CDR3 region has 15 residues. CDR3 bases: TGTGCCTGGAGTCCGTTCGGGACTGGGGTCTACGAGCAGTACTTC. Protein: CAWSPFGTGVYEQYF.

The chain uses TRBV11-3 and TRBJ1-2, with a possible D match to TRBD1 (6 bases). In germline, CDR1 is SGHNT, CDR2 YENEEA. The CDR3 covers 17 residues. V was pared by 4 bases and J by 2 bases, with 20 bases between. The CDR3 DNA sequence: TGTGCCAGCAGCTCGGCGGGCAGGGGAGCTGAAAACTATGGCTACACCTTC. Protein product: CASSSAGRGAENYGYTF.

The chain employs TRBV11-3 and TRBJ2-2; 9 bases match TRBD2. V gave up 5 bases and J gave up 7 bases; unmatched junction bases: 14. The germline gives CDR1 SGHNT, CDR2 YENEEA. The CDR3 is made up of 17 amino acids. DNA of the CDR3: TGTGCCAGCAGCGGCCCAGGCGGGAGGGCCCGTGACGGGGAGCTGTTTTTT. This gives the protein CASSGPGGRARDGELFF.

The genes are TRBV2 and TRBJ2-5, with unresolved D. Trimming stripped 5 bases from V and 3 bases from J, with 4 bases between. Germline V gives CDR1 SNHLY, CDR2 FYNNEI. The CDR3 has 11 amino acids. The CDR3 nucleotides read TGTGCCAGCAGTTATAAAGAGACCCAGTACTTC. As protein: CASSYKETQYF. Based on the CDR3 plus reference TRBV2 and TRBJ2-5, the full variable domain is EPEVTQTPSHQVTQMGQEVILRCVPISNHLYFYWYRQILGQKVEFLVSFYNNEISEKSEIFDDQFSVERPDGSNFTLKIRSTKLEDSAMYFCASSYKETQYFGPGTRLLVL.